This T cell receptor beta chain is from a study of shared clonotypes between healthy human individuals. Overall study context: Each donor's CD8 memory used one plate, CD8 naive two, each CD4 subset three.

About this clone: Its antigen is not known.

Generated by immunoSEQ multiplex PCR, the TCRdb table keeps only in-frame clones and is missing some. The sample has about 2,500,000 clones, around 94% seen once. Germline V CDR1 and CDR2: KGHSH, LQKENI. Trimming cost V 0 bases and J 1 base, with 15 bases left between them. The CDR3 covers 17 residues. Study results and limitations: Collection of samples was limited to blood; tissue repertoires likely differ. Clonotypes that were shared across four donors made up 4.5% to 5% of naive CD4 clonotypes. Generation of non-shared clonotypes was less probable than generation of clonotypes shared by all four donors.

The rearrangement links TRBV18 to TRBJ2-5; the D call may be TRBD1 or TRBD2 (5 bases each). The sequenced material came from naive CD4+ T cells sorted from blood. Regarding subset: CD45RA+ positively selected. The receptor was derived from a man younger than 35 in good health. In DNA form, the CDR3 reads TGTGCCAGCTCACCACCCACGACGGGACGGAGCCAAGAGACCCAGTACTTC. This encodes CASSPPTTGRSQETQYF.